This T cell receptor (beta chain) was found in a study of blood T cell repertoires in COVID-19. The overall study: Acute-phase and convalescent COVID-19 samples originated in the United States, Italy and Spain. The cDNA or gDNA used as material had been derived from T cells, B-cell-depleted T cells, or PBMCs.

This clone was counted once. Authors' processing steps: Amplifying reference gene primers gave estimates of nucleated cell counts. Clones were read by immunoSEQ multiplex PCR, and TCRdb kept only the in-frame ones, dropping some. The DNA gave D and trimming, while V, J and clone size come from that table. The sample lists just under 70,000 clones; 75% to 90% were seen once. The germline V gene has CDR1 SGHTA and CDR2 FQGNSA. V was clipped by 4 bases and J by 5 bases; unmatched bases: 12. The CDR3 sequence is 16 residues long. The sequencing sample was made of peripheral blood. The receptor was derived from a man aged 25 to 45 with acute or convalescent COVID-19. This chain joins TRBV7-2 and TRBJ1-2; 8 bases are a match to TRBD1. The CDR3 reads CASSYLRTGKLYGYTF. The CDR3 DNA sequence: TGTGCCAGCAGCTACCTCCGGACAGGGAAATTGTATGGCTACACCTTC.